The 27 T cell receptor beta chains listed next were all sequenced from one sample in a study of blood T cells in healthy people across ages. Primed by a sample-barcoded 5' primer and a J-beta primer mix, a second PCR proceeded for 7 to 11 cycles. Each CDR3 protein is one row after TCRdb ran MiXCR on the 5' RACE reads. This repertoire shows 1.8 million or so distinct CDR3 sequences, about two fifths found once; its top ten account for around 23%. Sequencing input: blood. The receptors stem from a human donor in good health.

The chain employs TRBV29-1 and TRBJ1-5; D not certain. This CDR3 contains 12 residues. The germline V and J ends were trimmed by 4 bases and 6 bases, with 10 bases remaining between them. From germline, CDR1 is SQVTM and CDR2 ANQGSEA. CDR3 amino acids: CSVGARGQPQHF. The CDR3 nucleotides are TGCAGCGTTGGGGCGCGGGGTCAGCCCCAGCATTTT.

This clonotype has only a few counts. The V gene is TRBV20-1, the J gene TRBJ2-3; a weak D match, TRBD1 (6 bases). The CDR3 has 14 residues. V was cut by 0 bases and J by 4 bases, with 11 bases left in between. In germline, CDR1 is DFQATT, CDR2 SNEGSKA (reference sequence). CDR3 loop: CSARDAQGSDTQYF. The CDR3 DNA follows: TGCAGTGCTAGAGACGCCCAGGGGTCAGATACGCAGTATTTT.

Only a few counts were recorded for this clonotype. The chain carries TRBV20-1 and TRBJ2-7, with D uncertain. Germline V lookup: CDR1 DFQATT, CDR2 SNEGSKA (reference sequence). The CDR3 is 13 amino acids. The ends were cut back, 0 bases at V and 4 bases at J, with 10 bases in the middle. CDR3 bases: TGCAGTGCTAGAGATCACCCCACTTACGAGCAGTACTTC. Amino acid sequence: CSARDHPTYEQYF.

Only a few counts were recorded for this clonotype. This chain uses TRBV7-9 with TRBJ2-4, with a tentative D call TRBD1 (5 bases). With the DNA end fitting TRBJ2-7 better, the J assignment may be wrong. This CDR3 is built from 14 residues. Looked up from germline, CDR1 is SEHNR and CDR2 is FQNEAQ (reference sequence). DNA for the CDR3: TGTGCCAGCAGTGCCCCAGGGAACAATTACGAGCAGTACTTC. Protein sequence: CASSAPGNNYEQYF.

This clonotype has only a few counts. The chain carries TRBV2 and TRBJ1-4, with D possibly being TRBD1 (5 bases). The CDR3 length is 15 residues. Germline assignment: CDR1 SNHLY and CDR2 FYNNEI. V lost 7 bases, J lost 3 bases, and 15 bases lay in between. The CDR3 protein is CASKILRGANEKLFF. As DNA, the CDR3 is TGTGCCAGCAAGATATTAAGGGGAGCTAATGAAAAACTGTTTTTT.

With respect to this clonotype: One junction end does not reproduce the germline sequence, and a read error may be involved. This rearrangement joins TRBV15 to TRBJ1-1; the match to TRBD1 covers 10 bases. The V gene's germline CDR1 is LNHNV and CDR2 YYDKDF (reference sequence). CDR3 length equals 14 residues. CDR3 DNA sequence: TGTGCCGCCAGCAGGAGGACAGGGGGCACTGAAGCTTTCTTT. Residues: CAASRRTGGTEAFF.

The rearrangement uses TRBV12-3 or TRBV12-4 and TRBJ2-7; 11 nucleotides agree with TRBD2. Trimming at V came to 5 bases and at J to 0 bases, leaving 3 bases not matched to a gene. The CDR3 sequence is 15 residues long. The CDR3 sequence: CASSKLAGDSYEQYF. As DNA, the CDR3 is TGTGCCAGCAGTAAACTAGCGGGGGACTCCTACGAGCAGTACTTC.

This chain links TRBV29-1 with TRBJ1-2; D not certain. V was shortened by 4 bases and J by 4 bases, with 4 bases between the two germline ends. The CDR3 spans 10 residues. CDR1 and CDR2 from the germline V gene are SQVTM and ANQGSEA. CDR3 sequence reads: CSVVPYGYTF. DNA of the CDR3: TGCAGCGTTGTTCCCTATGGCTACACCTTC. Full variable domain (missing parts from reference TRBV29-1 and TRBJ1-2): SAVISQKPSRDICQRGTSLTIQCQVDSQVTMMFWYRQQPGQSLTLIATANQGSEATYESGFVIDKFPISRPNLTFSTLTVSNMSPEDSSIYLCSVVPYGYTFGSGTRLTVV.

The chain is built from TRBV6-5 and TRBJ2-1, with 10 bases matching TRBD2. This CDR3 is 16 amino acids long. The germline V gene has CDR1 MNHEY and CDR2 SVGAGI. V dropped 10 bases and J dropped 7; count of bases not matched to a gene: 16. CDR3 nucleotide sequence: TGTGCCAAAAGGGGAAAAGCGGGGGGGGCGAGAAATGAGCAGTTCTTC. Its protein product is CAKRGKAGGARNEQFF.

For the CDR3, the DNA is TGCGCCAGCAGCTGGGACCTCCGGGACAGAGTTAGTAATTCACCCCTCCACTTT. Protein sequence: CASSWDLRDRVSNSPLHF. J is TRBJ1-6 and V is TRBV5-1, with TRBD1 identical over 7 bases. There are 18 residues in the CDR3. With 3 bases clipped from V and 6 bases from J, the junction kept 15 bases outside the gene matches. The V gene's germline CDR1 is SGHRS and CDR2 YFSETQ.

The chain links TRBV7-8 to TRBJ2-4; 7 bases align to TRBD1. Losses at the gene ends were 4 bases for V and 4 bases for J; bases not matched to a gene: 10. CDR3 length: 16 amino acids. Germline V gene sequence: CDR1 SGHVS, CDR2 FQNEAQ. The CDR3 here is CASSSNRGRVKNIQYF. The CDR3 DNA is TGTGCCAGCAGCTCCAACAGGGGAAGGGTTAAAAACATTCAGTACTTC.

The chain has TRBV7-6 and TRBJ1-4, with unresolved D. V shed 1 base and J shed 3 bases, with 9 bases lying between them. The germline V gene encodes CDR1 SGHVS and CDR2 FNYEAQ. CDR3 length: 15 residues. The CDR3 here is CASSLEPIPNEKLFF. DNA of the CDR3: TGTGCCAGCAGCTTAGAACCCATCCCTAATGAAAAACTGTTTTTT. The variable domain in full, completed from reference TRBV7-6 and TRBJ1-4, reads GAGVSQSPRYKVTKRGQDVALRCDPISGHVSLYWYRQALGQGPEFLTYFNYEAQQDKSGLPNDRFSAERPEGSISTLTIQRTEQRDSAMYRCASSLEPIPNEKLFFGSGTQLSVL.

On this clonotype: The junction does not match germline at one end; this may be a read error. The CDR3 DNA sequence: TGCAGTGTTAGAGGGCTGGGGGGCTACAATGAGCAGTACTTC. Translation: CSVRGLGGYNEQYF. V and J are TRBV20-1 and TRBJ2-4; D assignment may be TRBD1 or TRBD2 (6 bases each). Germline V gives CDR1 DFQATT, CDR2 SNEGSKA (reference sequence). The CDR3 is made up of 14 amino acids.

The chain carries TRBV6-5 and TRBJ1-2; 7 nucleotides match TRBD1. The trim removed 6 bases at V and 9 bases at J, leaving 10 bases unmatched. There are 13 residues in the CDR3. Germline-derived CDR1 and CDR2 are MNHEY and SVGAGI. CDR3 sequence (DNA): TGTGCCAGCAGCAACCTTAGGACAGGAAGCTACACCTTC. The encoded protein is CASSNLRTGSYTF.

The genes are TRBV14 and TRBJ2-3; D is possibly TRBD1 (5 bases). Trimming took off 2 bases at V and 1 base at J, with 10 bases between the two ends. Germline V CDR1 and CDR2: SGHDN, FVKESK. The CDR3 length is 15 residues. CDR3 amino acids: CASSQKGYGTDTQYF. CDR3 bases: TGTGCCAGCAGCCAAAAGGGGTACGGCACAGATACGCAGTATTTT.

As regards this clonotype: An end of the junction differs from the germline gene, which may be a read error. The V call is TRBV28, the J call TRBJ1-1, with D tentatively TRBD1 (5 bases). Germline V lookup: CDR1 MDHEN, CDR2 SYDVKM. CDR3 length: 15 residues. The CDR3: CASSFGGAMNTEAFF. In nucleotides, the CDR3 is TGTGCCAGCAGTTTCGGAGGGGCGATGAACACTGAAGCCTTCTTT.

The chain is built from TRBV2 and TRBJ2-1; TRBD1 might be the D (5 bases). Germline V gene sequence: CDR1 SNHLY, CDR2 FYNNEI. The germline V and J ends were trimmed by 9 bases and 5 bases, with 17 bases remaining between them. CDR3 size: 14 residues. In DNA form, the CDR3 reads TGTGCCAGACAGGCAAACCCAATCGACAATGAGCAGTTCTTC. Protein sequence: CARQANPIDNEQFF.

This clonotype turned up a few times. An end of the junction differs from the germline gene, which may be a read error. CDR3 coding DNA: TGTGCTAGCAGCTCCGGGACAGCGATTGAGACCCAGTACTTC. It encodes CASSSGTAIETQYF. The chain uses TRBV7-7 and TRBJ2-4; 7 positions match TRBD1. The DNA end is more similar to TRBJ2-5, so the J call may be wrong. This CDR3 comprises 14 residues. Germline V gene data show CDR1 as SSHAT and CDR2 as FNYEAQ (reference sequence).

This sequence joins TRBV7-9 and TRBJ1-4; D call uncertain. V was cut by 2 bases and J by 0 bases, with 10 bases left in between. This CDR3 spans 16 amino acids. Per germline, CDR1 SEHNR and CDR2 FQNEAQ (reference sequence). The CDR3 DNA follows: TGTGCCAGCAGCTTACCTAATGGAGCAACTAATGAAAAACTGTTTTTT. It yields the protein CASSLPNGATNEKLFF.

The rearrangement links TRBV28 to TRBJ2-7; a possible D gene is TRBD1 (5 bases). Trimming took 2 bases from V and 2 from J, leaving 10 bases between them. This CDR3 is built from 14 residues. Germline V gene lookup returns CDR1 MDHEN and CDR2 SYDVKM. The CDR3 nucleotides read TGTGCCAGCAGTTTACCGCAGGGCGCCTACGAGCAGTACTTC. Amino acid sequence: CASSLPQGAYEQYF.

The V and J genes are TRBV3-1 and TRBJ1-4; 7 positions match TRBD1. Germline values: CDR1 LGHDT, CDR2 YNNKEL (reference sequence). Trimming at V came to 5 bases and at J to 5 bases, leaving 8 bases not matched to a gene. CDR3 length: 15 residues. CDR3 protein: CASSSTGAENEKLFF. The CDR3, as DNA: TGTGCCAGCAGCTCTACAGGGGCCGAGAATGAAAAACTGTTTTTT.

This chain links TRBV6-2 or TRBV6-3 with TRBJ2-5; 9 bases line up with TRBD1. Germline trimming cut 1 base from V and 2 bases from J; bases unmatched to any gene: 2. The CDR3 totals 15 residues. CDR1 and CDR2 (germline): MNHEY, SVGEGT. CDR3 DNA: TGTGCCAGCAGTTACTTCGGGACAGGGCAAGAGACCCAGTACTTC. It yields the protein CASSYFGTGQETQYF.

The table lists this clonotype with a few counts. The genes are TRBV3-1 and TRBJ1-6; D call uncertain. V dropped 4 bases and J dropped 4 bases, with 17 bases sitting between them. Per the germline V gene, CDR1 is LGHDT and CDR2 is YNNKEL (reference sequence). This CDR3 contains 17 residues. The CDR3 is CASSPPPGRAYNSPLHF. CDR3 DNA sequence: TGTGCCAGCAGCCCCCCCCCCGGACGGGCGTATAATTCACCCCTCCACTTT.

This clonotype has a handful of counts. The chain couples TRBV15 to TRBJ2-3, with 10 bases aligning to TRBD2. Trimming took 5 bases from V and 0 from J; bases not matched to a gene: 11. Germline V gives CDR1 LNHNV, CDR2 YYDKDF (reference sequence). This CDR3 has 18 residues. CDR3 region: CATSEGASGGPSTDTQYF. CDR3 sequence (DNA): TGTGCCACCAGCGAGGGGGCTAGCGGGGGCCCTAGCACAGATACGCAGTATTTT.

Remarks on this clonotype: It may be a read error: a sequence one base away is much more abundant. The chain couples TRBV15 to TRBJ2-5; the D gene could be TRBD1 or TRBD2 (6 bases each). V was clipped by 1 base and J by 2 bases, with 14 bases between them. Germline-derived CDR1 and CDR2 are LNHNV and YYDKDF (reference sequence). The CDR3 is 16 amino acids. The CDR3 is CATSRGTGGRQETQYF. The CDR3 nucleotides read TGTGCCACCAGCAGAGGGACCGGGGGCCGACAAGAGACCCAGTACTTC.

This clonotype has more than one count but fewer than ten. The gene calls are TRBV7-2 and TRBJ2-3, with a weak D call TRBD2 (5 bases). Germline CDR1 and CDR2: SGHTA and FQGNSA. Trimming left V 0 bases short and J 6 bases short, with 10 bases between. CDR3 length equals 14 residues. Here the CDR3 DNA reads TGTGCCAGCAGCTTAGCGACTACACAGGATACGCAGTATTTT. Its translation: CASSLATTQDTQYF.

The rearrangement joins TRBV6-2 or TRBV6-3 to TRBJ2-1; 8 bases are shared with TRBD1. CDR1 is MNHEY and CDR2 is SVGEGT in the germline V gene. The J segment lost 8 bases and the V segment lost 0 bases, leaving 6 bases of the junction unmatched. This CDR3 region has 15 residues. The CDR3 here is CASSYSTGVDDEQFF. CDR3 nucleotide sequence: TGTGCCAGCAGTTACTCGACAGGGGTGGACGATGAGCAGTTCTTC.